What follows is one T cell receptor beta chain and its context. Its antigen is still unknown. No base-level quality is on record; no much larger clone is a single base apart. The trim is 0 bases for V and 0 bases for J, with a gap of 7 bases between the germline ends. The cysteine opens and the phenylalanine closes a CDR3 of 15 amino acids. Only the CDR3 DNA stays, 45 bases, in frame from base 1. For CDR1 and CDR2, the germline V gene lists SGHRS and YFSETQ. This sample was taken from a study of cytomegalovirus exposure and HLA in healthy donors (dated by TCRdb to the late 2010s). Concerning the study at large: According to an earlier analysis of 450 to 650 of the donors, about 190 million T cells yielded 117 million unique TCR beta sequences and approximately 300 Gb of sequence data. An early release that covered more than 550 HLA-typed donors contained about 290 gigabases of sequencing data and tens of millions of unique TCR sequences. The genetic ancestry cluster associated with self-reported Caucasian donors included over 80% of the approximately 410 genotyped donors. The study was designed to test whether signatures of past pathogen exposure could be identified by cataloging public T cell receptors. The study profiled the T cell repertoires of about 640 subjects by immunosequencing and related them to cytomegalovirus serostatus. Besides the first cohort of 666 subjects, a separate validation cohort made up of 120 different subjects was used. To predict cytomegalovirus infection status, the study brought together high-throughput TCR immunosequencing, statistical association of individual TCRs with disease status, and machine learning. A later analysis re-examined previously published TCR beta repertoires from roughly 650 donors and added high-resolution HLA genotyping to investigate patterns of TCR occurrence. Rather than drawing on any new phenotypic data, the later analysis identified candidate immune exposures from TCR beta sequences and the way those sequences occurred across donors. In an earlier analysis of several hundred of the donors, high-throughput TCR beta sequencing was used to judge whether each TCR beta V gene segment behaved as functional or pseudogenic. Donor age, sex, ethnicity and CMV serostatus were compiled alongside the repertoire data. In a later genetic analysis, genome-wide SNP genotypes for about 55% of the roughly 670 donors were used, and that subset was treated as a discovery cohort. All discovery cohort repertoires had been generated on a single sequencing platform. Both class I and class II loci were covered by HLA typing, at four-digit resolution. Typing coverage differed by locus: A, B, C, DRB1 and DQB1 were typed in about 629-640 donors, DQA1 in about 550, DPA1 in 600 to 610, and DPB1 in just under 490. Four to six DR-DQ haplotypes were handled as single units for association and clustering, since linkage in the cohort was strong. On average, roughly 250,000 unique TCR beta nucleotide sequences were sequenced per donor among more than 350 genotyped donors of the cohort, with 15% to 20% of those sequences being non-productive. Results the study describes overall, beyond this receptor: Some IMGT-functional V segments, including TRBV6-2 and TRBV6-3, could not be told apart with the 87-base-pair reads, so those segments were excluded. Three of the identified cytomegalovirus-associated TCR beta chains were confirmed in vitro to be specific for cytomegalovirus antigens. When HLA alleles, especially DR and DQ, strongly co-occurred, TCR associations were difficult to assign to individual alleles. CMV serostatus was the only immune exposure information available for the cohort. According to a later analysis, parvovirus B19, influenza, CMV and Epstein-Barr virus appeared linked to several top co-occurrence clusters. In a later analysis, TCR association rates were found to vary across HLA loci, with the most associated TCRs seen for DRB1 alleles and the fewest for HLA-C alleles. Roughly uniform sequencing depth across donors was assumed in presence/absence analyses, although this assumption may not hold. According to a later analysis, most CMV-associated TCR beta chains appeared to be HLA-restricted, and the HLA associations seemed to be driven largely by CMV exposure. Specific HLA alleles were associated with 15,000 to 20,000 TCR beta sequences at a false discovery rate of 0.05 in a later analysis. A later analysis found that HLA-associated TCR beta chains were more clonally expanded and had lower generation probabilities than equally common non-associated chains. Because counts were too low, more than 15 rarely observed V segments, including chromosome 9 orphons, were left out of the earlier analysis of 587 of the donors. The classifier was reported to diagnose cytomegalovirus status with high specificity and sensitivity in both the original cohort and the validation cohort. In an earlier analysis of about 600 of the donors, most TCR beta V segments appeared in productive rearrangements about 90% or about 30% of the time, broadly matching IMGT annotations. In a later genetic analysis, fewer N-insertions in productive TCRs were reported among donors in an Asian-associated ancestry cluster than the approximately 710-donor mean. A total of fewer than 200 TCR beta chains were listed by the study as associated with cytomegalovirus. Only TCR beta chains were sequenced in this cohort, and the absence of alpha or paired-chain data limited detectable features. A further reported finding was that TCR beta sequences accurately predicted the HLA-A and HLA-B alleles for most subjects in the first cohort. HLA typing was unavailable for some donors at each locus, so association tests used only the typed subset. A cluster of highly shared sequence variants was judged likely to be a technical artifact of the sequencing pipeline. Across donors, most TCR sequences were observed very rarely, whereas some public TCRs were present in many individuals. According to the authors, the approach could potentially be generalized to other disease states and immunological phenotypes. Correlated functional status among segregating V segments might be attributable to linkage disequilibrium, but an unknown experimental factor could not be ruled out. A later genetic analysis associated a missense DCLRE1C variant with V-gene and J-gene trimming of TCR beta chains, and an independent cohort replicated the association.

Libraries were prepared through the immunoSEQ multiplex PCR assay. A mixture of 60 forward primers for TCR Vbeta segments and 13 reverse primers for TCR Jbeta segments was used in the multiplex PCR. The CDR3 region of rearranged TCR beta genes was amplified from genomic DNA with a multiplex PCR assay. The Illumina HiSeq System was used to sequence the amplified TCR beta libraries as 87-base-pair reads. The source study handled its data this way. Across the roughly 600 repertoires, a later analysis counted approximately 75 million unique TCR beta chains, roughly 11 million of which were shared by at least two donors. To remove PCR and sequencing errors, raw reads were error-corrected and collapsed into unique sequences using a nearest-neighbor algorithm that merged closely related sequences. Alignment of CDR3 sequences to IMGT reference sequences was used to assign V, D and J gene segments. Each retained sequence needed at least a six-nucleotide match to both a V gene segment and a J gene segment. Rearrangements were called productive when the CDR3 lacked stop codons and stayed in frame with V and J; all others were non-productive. Following IMGT convention, CDR3 was defined as the stretch from the second conserved V-encoded cysteine to the conserved J-encoded phenylalanine. The earlier analysis of about 530 of the donors excluded any sequence lacking an unambiguous match to a single V gene segment. An earlier analysis of a few hundred of the donors called V segments functional above 56.7% productive rearrangements and segregating when the between-donor standard deviation exceeded 5%. A statistical classification framework was built to diagnose cytomegalovirus status from the catalog of TCR beta chain sequences. In a later analysis, TCR nucleotide sequences were compared against IMGT/GENE-DB human TR gene sequences so that V and J genes could be assigned. In a later analysis, CDR3 sequences and most-parsimonious VDJ recombination scenarios were assigned using the TCRdist pipeline. In a later analysis, every TCR beta chain was defined by the combination of its CDR3 amino acid sequence and its V-gene family, and reads without a unique V-gene family were dropped. As a way to deal with suspected cross-contamination and a sequencing artifact, a later analysis dropped 640 or so nucleotide sequences that were highly shared and had low generation probability. For each public chain, a later analysis derived a clonal expansion index from normalized ranks of inferred template counts within each repertoire. Generation probabilities in a later analysis came from a VDJ recombination model fitted to out-of-frame rearrangements, and those results were checked against IGoR. A later analysis scored TCR-TCR, TCR-HLA and TCR-CMV co-occurrence with hypergeometric tests, applying a repertoire-size bias correction to TCR pairs. In a later analysis, false discovery rates were estimated by permuting HLA or CMV assignments 20 times. In a later analysis, co-occurring TCRs were grouped using DBSCAN, and TCRdist sequence similarity was added for clustering within HLA-allele-positive subsets. Repertoires with fewer than 30,000 or more than 120,000 public chains, plus five repertoires with anomalous nucleotide sharing, were excluded from co-occurrence clustering. The source is immuneACCESS, and TCRdb retained only in-frame sequences with V and J called. Part of the clones is not carried over; for the studies checked, unresolved V genes explain less than half of this, and the remainder is unexplained. The DNA was the basis for D and trimming; V, J and clone size are from that table. The sample profile shows under 200,000 clones; around 80% of them were found once. Roughly 4.5% of the sample is taken by the ten largest.

The cohort comprised 710 or so healthy bone marrow donors. At the time of sampling, all cohort members were nominally healthy, though unrecorded immune exposures were likely present. The donor tested CMV seropositive and was one of the 289 seropositive cohort members. Each donor provided a peripheral blood sample, and peripheral blood mononuclear cells were used for TCR beta sequencing. Genomic DNA extraction from the blood cell samples was performed with the Qiagen DNeasy Blood Extraction Kit. The clonotype originates from a woman aged 50 to 60 in good health and CMV-seropositive. The V and J genes are TRBV5-1 and TRBJ1-3; the D segment could be TRBD1, given 5 matching bases. The sample comprised PBMCs. The CDR3 region: CASSLDRRSGNTIYF. The nucleotide sequence is given as TGCGCCAGCAGCTTGGACAGGCGCTCTGGAAACACCATATATTTT.